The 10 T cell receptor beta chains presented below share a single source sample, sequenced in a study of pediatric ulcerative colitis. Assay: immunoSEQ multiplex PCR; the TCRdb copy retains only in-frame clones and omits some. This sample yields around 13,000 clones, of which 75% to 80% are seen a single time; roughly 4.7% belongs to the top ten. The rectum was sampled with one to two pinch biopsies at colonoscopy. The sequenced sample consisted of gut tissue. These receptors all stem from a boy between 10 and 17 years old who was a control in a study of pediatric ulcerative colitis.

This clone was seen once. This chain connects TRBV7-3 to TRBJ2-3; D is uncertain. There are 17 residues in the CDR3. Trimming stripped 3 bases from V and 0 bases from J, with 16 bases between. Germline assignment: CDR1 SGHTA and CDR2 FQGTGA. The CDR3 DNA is TGTGCCAGCAGCTTGAATCCGCAGCCGACTAGCACAGATACGCAGTATTTT. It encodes CASSLNPQPTSTDTQYF.

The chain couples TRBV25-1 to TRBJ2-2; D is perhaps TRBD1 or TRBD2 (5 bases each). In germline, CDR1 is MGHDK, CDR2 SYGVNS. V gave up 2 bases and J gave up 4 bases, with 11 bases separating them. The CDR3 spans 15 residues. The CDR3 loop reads CASSEVWGSTGELFF. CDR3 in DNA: TGTGCCAGCAGTGAAGTCTGGGGGAGCACCGGGGAGCTGTTTTTT.

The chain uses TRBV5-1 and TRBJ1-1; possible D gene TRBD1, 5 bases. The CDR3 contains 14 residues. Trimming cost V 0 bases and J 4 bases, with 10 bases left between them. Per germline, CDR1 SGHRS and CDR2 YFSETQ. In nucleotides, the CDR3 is TGCGCCAGCAGCTTGGGTACGGGGCTCACTGAAGCTTTCTTT. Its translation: CASSLGTGLTEAFF.

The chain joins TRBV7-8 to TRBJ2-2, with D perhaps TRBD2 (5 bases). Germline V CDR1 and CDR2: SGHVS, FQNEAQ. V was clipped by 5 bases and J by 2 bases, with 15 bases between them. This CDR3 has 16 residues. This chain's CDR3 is CASSLLERTNTGELFF. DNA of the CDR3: TGTGCCAGCAGCCTATTAGAGCGGACTAACACCGGGGAGCTGTTTTTT.

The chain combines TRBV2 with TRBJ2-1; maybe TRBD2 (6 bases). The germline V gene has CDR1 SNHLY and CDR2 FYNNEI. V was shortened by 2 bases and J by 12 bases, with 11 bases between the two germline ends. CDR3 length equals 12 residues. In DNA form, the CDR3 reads TGTGCCAGCAGTGAATCGGCGGGAAGGCAGTTCTTC. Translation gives CASSESAGRQFF.

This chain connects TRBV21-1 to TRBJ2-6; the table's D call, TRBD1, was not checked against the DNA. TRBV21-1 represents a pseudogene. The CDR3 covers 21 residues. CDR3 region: CASSKQNAGQGVYSGANVLTF. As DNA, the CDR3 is TGTGCCAGCAGCAAACAAAACGCTGGACAGGGCGTGTATTCTGGGGCCAACGTCCTGACTTTC.

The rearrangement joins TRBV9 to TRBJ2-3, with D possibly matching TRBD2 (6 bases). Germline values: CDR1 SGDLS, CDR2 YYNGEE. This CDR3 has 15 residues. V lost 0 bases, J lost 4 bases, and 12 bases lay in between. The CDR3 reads CASSVDGSSADTQYF. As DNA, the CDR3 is TGTGCCAGCAGCGTAGACGGGAGTTCCGCAGATACGCAGTATTTT.

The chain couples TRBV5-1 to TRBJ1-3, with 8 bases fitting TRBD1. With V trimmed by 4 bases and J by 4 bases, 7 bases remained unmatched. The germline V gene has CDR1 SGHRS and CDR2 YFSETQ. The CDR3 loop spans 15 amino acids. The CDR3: CASSPWTGSGNTIYF. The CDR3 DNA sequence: TGCGCCAGCAGCCCGTGGACAGGGTCCGGAAACACCATATATTTT.

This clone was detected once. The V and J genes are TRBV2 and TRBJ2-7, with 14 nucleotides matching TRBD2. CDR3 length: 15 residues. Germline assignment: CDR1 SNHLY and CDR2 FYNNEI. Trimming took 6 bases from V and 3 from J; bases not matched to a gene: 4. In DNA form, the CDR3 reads TGTGCCAGCAGGGCCGGGACTAGCGGGAGCTACGAGCAGTACTTC. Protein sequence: CASRAGTSGSYEQYF.

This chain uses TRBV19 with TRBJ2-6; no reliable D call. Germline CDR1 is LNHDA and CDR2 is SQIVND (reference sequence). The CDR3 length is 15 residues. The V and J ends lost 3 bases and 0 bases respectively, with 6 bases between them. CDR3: CASSIEFSGANVLTF. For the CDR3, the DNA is TGTGCCAGTAGTATCGAGTTCTCTGGGGCCAACGTCCTGACTTTC.